The next 17 T cell receptor beta chains were all read from a single sample in a study of control samples from healthy donors and cancer patients. Method: immunoSEQ multiplex PCR; TCRdb's copy keeps in-frame clones and lacks some. This table holds about 89,000 clones, about 83% found once. The sequenced sample consisted of blood. These receptors came from a woman between 40 and 50 years old in good health.

The chain is built from TRBV19 and TRBJ1-1; TRBD1 might be the D (5 bases). Deletions cut 3 bases from V and 1 base from J, with 12 bases between. Germline V lookup: CDR1 LNHDA, CDR2 SQIVND (reference sequence). This CDR3 contains 15 residues. The CDR3 loop reads CASSMTVDRNTEAFF. The CDR3 DNA reads as TGTGCCAGTAGTATGACTGTAGACAGGAACACTGAAGCTTTCTTT. Full variable domain (remainder filled in from reference TRBV19 and TRBJ1-1): DGGITQSPKYLFRKEGQNVTLSCEQNLNHDAMYWYRQDPGQGLRLIYYSQIVNDFQKGDIAEGYSVSREKKESFPLTVTSAQKNPTAFYLCASSMTVDRNTEAFFGQGTRLTVV.

The V gene is TRBV6-6, the J gene TRBJ1-3, with D maybe TRBD1 (5 bases). CDR1 is MNHNY and CDR2 is SVGAGI in the germline V gene (reference sequence). V was trimmed by 8 bases and J by 0 bases, leaving 11 bases between them. CDR3 length: 14 amino acids. CDR3 region: CASAQGLSGNTIYF. CDR3 nucleotides: TGTGCCAGCGCCCAGGGACTCTCTGGAAACACCATATATTTT.

This clone showed up just once. The chain joins TRBV2 to TRBJ1-4; D possibly corresponds to TRBD1 (5 bases). Germline V gene lookup returns CDR1 SNHLY and CDR2 FYNNEI. The CDR3 sequence is 15 residues long. Trimming shortened V by 5 bases and J by 5 bases, and 15 bases separated the two germline ends. This CDR3 reads CASSPGPRGNEKLFF. The DNA for the CDR3 is TGTGCCAGCAGTCCGGGACCTCGAGGGAATGAAAAACTGTTTTTT. The whole variable domain, filled in from reference TRBV2 and TRBJ1-4, reads EPEVTQTPSHQVTQMGQEVILRCVPISNHLYFYWYRQILGQKVEFLVSFYNNEISEKSEIFDDQFSVERPDGSNFTLKIRSTKLEDSAMYFCASSPGPRGNEKLFFGSGTQLSVL.

This chain uses TRBV7-2 with TRBJ1-4; no reliable D call. Germline CDR1 reads SGHTA; CDR2 reads FQGNSA. The CDR3 has 13 amino acids. Trimming cost V 5 bases and J 8 bases, with 12 bases left between them. This CDR3 reads CASSITGGEKLFF. CDR3 nucleotides: TGTGCCAGCAGCATCACGGGCGGCGAAAAACTGTTTTTT. Based on the CDR3 plus reference TRBV7-2 and TRBJ1-4, the full variable domain is GAGVSQSPSNKVTEKGKDVELRCDPISGHTALYWYRQSLGQGLEFLIYFQGNSAPDKSGLPSDRFSAERTGGSVSTLTIQRTQQEDSAVYLCASSITGGEKLFFGSGTQLSVL.

The chain links TRBV5-4 to TRBJ1-2; D remains unclear. Between the trimmed V and J ends, which lost 3 bases and 7 bases, there was a span of 10 bases. The length of the CDR3 is 12 residues. Germline V gene lookup returns CDR1 SGHNT and CDR2 YYREEE (reference sequence). The CDR3 bases are TGTGCCAGCAGCTCGAGGGCGGGTGGCTACACCTTC. It translates to CASSSRAGGYTF.

The rearrangement links TRBV18 to TRBJ1-2, with TRBD1 matching over 7 bases. This CDR3 has 15 amino acids. CDR1 and CDR2 (germline): KGHSH, LQKENI. V lost 5 bases, J lost 2 bases, and 8 bases stayed unmatched. CDR3 protein: CASSDRTGSNYGYTF. The CDR3 DNA follows: TGTGCCAGCTCAGACCGGACAGGATCCAACTATGGCTACACCTTC.

The V gene is TRBV5-8, the J gene TRBJ1-1, with D unresolved. The CDR3 is made up of 13 amino acids. V was clipped by 1 base and J by 5 bases, with 9 bases between them. Germline values: CDR1 SGHTS, CDR2 YDEGEE. This CDR3 is CASSLTPKTEAFF. The DNA of the CDR3 is TGTGCCAGCAGCTTGACGCCCAAAACTGAAGCTTTCTTT.

The chain uses TRBV18 and TRBJ1-1; possible D gene TRBD1, 6 bases. Germline-derived CDR1 and CDR2 are KGHSH and LQKENI. V was pared by 4 bases and J by 1 base, with 10 bases between. The CDR3 extends over 14 amino acids. For the CDR3, the DNA is TGTGCCAGCTCACTAACACAGGGGAACACTGAAGCTTTCTTT. Its translation: CASSLTQGNTEAFF. Full variable domain (remainder filled in from reference TRBV18 and TRBJ1-1): NAGVMQNPRHLVRRRGQEARLRCSPMKGHSHVYWYRQLPEEGLKFMVYLQKENIIDESGMPKERFSAEFPKEGPSILRIQQVVRGDSAAYFCASSLTQGNTEAFFGQGTRLTVV.

The chain couples TRBV7-8 to TRBJ1-4, with D unresolved. The V and J ends lost 4 bases and 5 bases respectively, with 14 bases between them. CDR3 length: 15 residues. Germline V gene data show CDR1 as SGHVS and CDR2 as FQNEAQ. Here the CDR3 reads CASSSLGLPNEKLFF. Here the CDR3 DNA reads TGTGCCAGCAGCTCCCTTGGATTGCCAAATGAAAAACTGTTTTTT.

V gene TRBV5-1 combines with J gene TRBJ2-6; 7 nucleotides align to TRBD2. The V and J ends lost 0 bases and 1 base, in that order; junction bases with no gene match: 1. This CDR3 contains 16 residues. Germline loops: CDR1 SGHRS, CDR2 YFSETQ. CDR3 sequence (DNA): TGCGCCAGCAGCTTGGGCGGGGGATCTGGGGCCAACGTCCTGACTTTC. Protein: CASSLGGGSGANVLTF.

This rearrangement joins TRBV9 to TRBJ1-6; no reliable D call. Germline lookup yields CDR1 SGDLS and CDR2 YYNGEE. Trimming cost V 0 bases and J 15 bases, with 16 bases left between them. This CDR3 has 14 amino acids. The CDR3 DNA is TGTGCCAGCAGCGTAGAAGGTGGCGACCGTCTCCTCCACTTT. Its protein product is CASSVEGGDRLLHF.

As for this clone: Other DNA sequences within the sample encode an identical CDR3. The chain carries TRBV24-1 and TRBJ1-1; D is possibly TRBD1 (6 bases). Germline assignment: CDR1 KGHDR and CDR2 SFDVKD. Trimming stripped 9 bases from V and 1 base from J, with 11 bases between. The CDR3 spans 13 residues. In DNA, the CDR3 is TGTGCCACCGCCTTGACAGGGAACACTGAAGCTTTCTTT. Encoded protein: CATALTGNTEAFF.

This rearrangement joins TRBV7-2 to TRBJ1-1; 7 positions agree with TRBD1. V trimming: 5 bases; J trimming: 1 base; junction bases outside the gene matches: 10. The CDR3 has 16 amino acids. CDR1 and CDR2 (germline): SGHTA, FQGNSA. In nucleotides, the CDR3 is TGTGCCAGCAGCCCTGGGACAGCGCGCGGGAACACTGAAGCTTTCTTT. Protein sequence: CASSPGTARGNTEAFF.

The chain has TRBV7-9 and TRBJ1-2; a weak D match, TRBD1 (6 bases). This CDR3 comprises 14 residues. Per germline, CDR1 SEHNR and CDR2 FQNEAQ (reference sequence). V lost 5 bases and J lost 7, with 17 bases in between. The CDR3 region is CASSPGGTIVGYTF. The DNA for the CDR3 is TGTGCCAGCAGCCCGGGGGGGACAATTGTTGGCTACACCTTC.

The rearrangement links TRBV30 to TRBJ1-5; D is perhaps TRBD1 (6 bases). The CDR3 is made up of 11 amino acids. Trimming stripped 8 bases from V and 6 bases from J, with 11 bases between. Per the germline V gene, CDR1 is GTSNPN and CDR2 is SVGIG (reference sequence). The CDR3 here is CATQGSQPQHF. The DNA of the CDR3 is TGTGCCACACAGGGCTCTCAGCCCCAGCATTTT.

This CDR3 reads CASSWSGATDTQYF. CDR3 nucleotide sequence: TGTGCCAGCTCATGGTCCGGGGCCACAGATACGCAGTATTTT. V and J are TRBV18 and TRBJ2-3, with D tentatively TRBD1 or TRBD2 (5 bases each). This CDR3 contains 14 residues. The V and J ends lost 5 bases and 2 bases respectively, with 11 bases between them. Per the germline V gene, CDR1 is KGHSH and CDR2 is LQKENI.

The CDR3: CASKGLAGGGEQFF. CDR3 bases: TGTGCCAGCAAGGGACTAGCGGGGGGAGGTGAGCAGTTCTTC. The gene calls are TRBV2 and TRBJ2-1, with 15 nucleotides matching TRBD2. Germline V gives CDR1 SNHLY, CDR2 FYNNEI. This CDR3 is 14 amino acids long. The V gene end was trimmed by 7 bases and the J gene end by 9 bases; junction bases not matched to a gene: 4.